What follows describes a single T cell receptor beta chain. These data originate in a study of TIL therapy for anti-PD-1-resistant metastatic lung cancer. Study in general: Median tumor PD-L1 proportion score was approximately 6.3%.

V gave up 5 bases and J gave up 5 bases, with 9 bases separating them. CDR1 WNHNN and CDR2 SYGVQD come from the germline V gene (reference sequence). The CDR3 runs to 13 residues. Indicated time point: pre-treatment sample, taken before nivolumab and TIL therapy. The immunoSEQ assay was v3. TCRdb's copy holds only in-frame clones and misses some; the assay was immunoSEQ multiplex PCR. The sample has about 50,000 clones, 70% to 80% seen once; the top ten hold roughly 5%. The receptor's source is a woman aged 30-85 years with non-small cell lung cancer. Sequenced here: blood, sampled at baseline. The chain is built from TRBV10-1 and TRBJ2-2; tentatively, D is TRBD1 (6 bases). This chain's CDR3 is CASSSTGTGELFF. The CDR3 region has the DNA TGCGCCAGCAGTTCGACAGGAACCGGGGAGCTGTTTTTT.